This passage covers 17 T cell receptor beta chains from one sample sequenced in a study of blood T cell repertoires in COVID-19. The data were produced by immunoSEQ multiplex PCR, yet TCRdb's version contains in-frame clones alone and is incomplete. The table lists some 83,000 clones, around 80% of them singletons. Sequenced: peripheral blood. Every receptor here comes from a man aged 55 to 69 with active or convalescent COVID-19.

The chain links TRBV24-1 to TRBJ1-2; TRBD1 agrees at 8 bases. The V gene's germline CDR1 is KGHDR and CDR2 SFDVKD. This CDR3 comprises 13 residues. V trimming: 4 bases; J trimming: 4 bases; junction bases outside the gene matches: 1. CDR3 nucleotide sequence: TGTGCCACCAGTGAAGGACAGGGCTATGGCTACACCTTC. As protein: CATSEGQGYGYTF.

The chain combines TRBV5-1 with TRBJ2-1, with 13 positions matching TRBD2. The germline V gene encodes CDR1 SGHRS and CDR2 YFSETQ. The CDR3 consists of 14 residues. V shed 2 bases, J shed 12 bases, and the junction held 5 bases outside the gene matches. CDR3 sequence: CASSFTSGGAGQFF. The CDR3 DNA sequence: TGCGCCAGCAGCTTTACTAGCGGGGGGGCCGGGCAGTTCTTC.

The chain employs TRBV6-6 and TRBJ1-2, with 8 bases matching TRBD1. V was clipped by 2 bases and J by 8 bases; unmatched bases: 7. Germline CDR1 reads MNHNY; CDR2 reads SVGAGI (reference sequence). This CDR3 spans 14 amino acids. CDR3: CASSYGQGGGGYTF. CDR3 DNA: TGTGCCAGCAGTTACGGACAGGGAGGTGGCGGCTACACCTTC.

CDR3 in amino acids: CASSYSEVGGDTQYF. The CDR3 DNA reads TGTGCCAGCAGTTACTCGGAGGTTGGAGGGGATACGCAGTATTTT. This sequence joins TRBV6-5 and TRBJ2-3; maybe TRBD2 (6 bases). V was pared by 0 bases and J by 6 bases, with 13 bases between. This CDR3 is built from 15 residues. In germline, CDR1 is MNHEY, CDR2 SVGAGI.

The chain links TRBV7-8 to TRBJ2-5, with 7 bases matching TRBD1. In germline, CDR1 is SGHVS, CDR2 FQNEAQ. The CDR3 contains 13 residues. Trimming took 4 bases from V and 8 from J; bases not matched to a gene: 7. The CDR3: CASSSYRGDTQYF. The DNA for the CDR3 is TGTGCCAGCAGCTCCTACAGGGGTGATACCCAGTACTTC.

The chain couples TRBV9 to TRBJ1-2; tentatively, D is TRBD1 (6 bases). Germline lookup yields CDR1 SGDLS and CDR2 YYNGEE. V was cut by 4 bases and J by 2 bases, with 15 bases left in between. This CDR3 contains 15 residues. This CDR3 is CASSPMDSQNYGYTF. CDR3 in DNA: TGTGCCAGCAGCCCCATGGACAGCCAGAACTATGGCTACACCTTC.

This chain links TRBV25-1 with TRBJ2-1; 9 bases agree with TRBD1. Germline V lookup: CDR1 MGHDK, CDR2 SYGVNS. The CDR3 runs 14 residues. J was trimmed by 8 bases and V by 4 bases; bases with no gene match: 6. This CDR3 is CASSVGQGLYEQFF. The CDR3 DNA reads as TGTGCCAGCAGTGTGGGACAGGGCTTGTATGAGCAGTTCTTC.

The V and J genes are TRBV6-5 and TRBJ1-3; unclear D gene. V shed 0 bases and J shed 0 bases, with 9 bases lying between them. In germline, CDR1 is MNHEY, CDR2 SVGAGI. The CDR3 has 16 residues. CDR3 sequence: CASSYSKTASGNTIYF. As DNA, the CDR3 is TGTGCCAGCAGTTACTCGAAGACTGCCTCTGGAAACACCATATATTTT.

The genes are TRBV6-5 and TRBJ2-3, with 9 bases identical to TRBD2. This CDR3 region has 16 residues. J was trimmed by 5 bases and V by 0 bases; bases with no gene match: 6. Germline V gene sequence: CDR1 MNHEY, CDR2 SVGAGI. The CDR3 loop is CASSYSRGGHGDTQYF. CDR3 bases: TGTGCCAGCAGTTACTCGCGGGGGGGCCACGGAGATACGCAGTATTTT.

This clone came up a few times. This chain uses TRBV7-9 with TRBJ2-7; D gene unclear. Trimming removed 2 bases from V and 3 bases from J, with 5 bases in between. The CDR3 is 12 amino acids. Germline values: CDR1 SEHNR, CDR2 FQNEAQ (reference sequence). The CDR3 DNA sequence: TGTGCCAGCAGCTTAATCAACTACGAGCAGTACTTC. This codes for CASSLINYEQYF.

The chain recombines TRBV9 with TRBJ1-2; 9 nucleotides line up with TRBD1. The CDR3 is 13 residues long. In germline, CDR1 is SGDLS, CDR2 YYNGEE. V lost 3 bases, J lost 6 bases, and 3 bases stayed unmatched. The CDR3 DNA reads TGTGCCAGCAGCGCGGGGACAGGGAATGGCTACACCTTC. It translates to CASSAGTGNGYTF. The full variable domain, in which reference TRBV9 and TRBJ1-2 provide the parts outside the CDR3, is DSGVTQTPKHLITATGQRVTLRCSPRSGDLSVYWYQQSLDQGLQFLIQYYNGEERAKGNILERFSAQQFPDLHSELNLSSLELGDSALYFCASSAGTGNGYTFGSGTRLTVV.

This clone was seen only a few times. The chain carries TRBV10-3 and TRBJ1-4; TRBD1 matches at 7 bases. Losses at the gene ends were 0 bases for V and 6 bases for J; bases not matched to a gene: 4. This CDR3 comprises 15 residues. Germline values: CDR1 ENHRY, CDR2 SYGVKD. The CDR3 here is CAISESDRPDEKLFF. For the CDR3, the DNA is TGTGCCATCAGTGAGTCGGACAGGCCGGATGAAAAACTGTTTTTT.

The chain is built from TRBV3-1 (or the pseudogene TRBV3-2) and TRBJ2-3; the match to TRBD1 covers 8 bases. Germline values: CDR1 LGHDT, CDR2 YNNKEL (reference sequence). V shed 1 base, J shed 5 bases, and the junction held 5 bases outside the gene matches. The CDR3 has 15 residues. CDR3 in amino acids: CASSQARGPIDTQYF. Here the CDR3 DNA reads TGTGCCAGCAGCCAAGCCAGGGGGCCTATAGATACGCAGTATTTT.

The chain carries TRBV6-5 and TRBJ1-1; no clear D. Trimming left V 0 bases short and J 1 base short, with 6 bases between. Germline assignment: CDR1 MNHEY and CDR2 SVGAGI. This CDR3 region has 14 residues. This chain's CDR3 is CASSYSEGNTEAFF. CDR3 bases: TGTGCCAGCAGTTACTCAGAGGGGAACACTGAAGCTTTCTTT.

This sequence joins TRBV14 and TRBJ1-1; no clear D gene. Germline CDR1 is SGHDN and CDR2 is FVKESK. The length of the CDR3 is 13 residues. Trimming cost V 3 bases and J 2 bases, with 7 bases left between them. This CDR3 reads CASSHGVNTEAFF. In DNA, the CDR3 is TGTGCCAGCAGCCACGGGGTTAACACTGAAGCTTTCTTT.

V gene TRBV7-9 combines with J gene TRBJ1-4; 7 nucleotides agree with TRBD1. The germline V gene has CDR1 SEHNR and CDR2 FQNEAQ (reference sequence). With 4 bases clipped from V and 5 bases from J, the junction kept 13 bases outside the gene matches. This CDR3 spans 17 amino acids. The DNA for the CDR3 is TGTGCCAGCAGCTCCTCATCCGCCGGGACAGCAAATGAAAAACTGTTTTTT. Amino acids: CASSSSSAGTANEKLFF.

V and J are TRBV4-3 and TRBJ1-1, with TRBD1 matching 9 bases. Per the germline V gene, CDR1 is LGHNA and CDR2 is YSLEER. After removal of 4 bases from V and 8 bases from J, the junction contained 8 bases not matched to a gene. The CDR3 contains 14 residues. The chain's CDR3 is CASSLNRDRVEAFF. In DNA form, the CDR3 reads TGCGCCAGCAGCCTGAATCGGGACAGGGTCGAAGCTTTCTTT.